These 6 T cell receptor beta chains were all obtained from the same sample, sequenced in a study of neurological immune-mediated disorders. TCRdb recomputed calls from the 5' RACE reads with MiXCR, one row per CDR3 protein. The data contain about 38,000 distinct CDR3 sequences, around a tenth of them singletons. Sequencing was carried out using CD4+ T cells from blood. These receptors were taken from a woman in her twenties or thirties with HTLV-1-associated myelopathy (HAM/TSP).

In this sample, this clonotype turned up many times. The chain links TRBV20-1 to TRBJ2-7; 11 bases fit TRBD2. The CDR3 covers 16 residues. V lost 3 bases to trimming and J lost 0 bases; unmatched junction nucleotides: 7. Looked up from germline, CDR1 is DFQATT and CDR2 is SNEGSKA (reference sequence). The CDR3 loop is CSARARLAGSSYEQYF. CDR3 bases: TGCAGTGCTAGGGCCAGACTAGCGGGGAGCTCCTACGAGCAGTACTTC.

This clonotype was counted ten times or more. This chain links TRBV27 with TRBJ1-2; D might be TRBD1 (5 bases). V lost 6 bases to trimming and J lost 4 bases, with 9 bases between them. Germline CDR1 is MNHEY and CDR2 is SMNVEV (reference sequence). The CDR3 extends over 12 amino acids. CDR3 amino acids: CASRNRIYGYTF. For the CDR3, the DNA is TGTGCCAGCAGAAACAGGATCTATGGCTACACCTTC.

This clonotype was detected a few times. The J gene is TRBJ2-2, the V gene TRBV6-6; 8 bases map to TRBD1. J was trimmed by 13 bases and V by 6 bases; bases with no gene match: 13. The CDR3 runs to 14 residues. CDR1 is MNHNY and CDR2 is SVGAGI in the germline V gene (reference sequence). The CDR3, as DNA: TGTGCCAGCAGAAAAGGGGACAGGATCGGCGGGCTGTTTTTT. Protein product: CASRKGDRIGGLFF.

There are many counts of this clonotype. This chain connects TRBV27 to TRBJ2-3; TRBD2 matches 8 bases. The germline V gene has CDR1 MNHEY and CDR2 SMNVEV (reference sequence). The CDR3 is made up of 16 amino acids. Trimming at V came to 6 bases and at J to 3 bases, leaving 11 bases not matched to a gene. The chain's CDR3 is CASREGRGGRTDTQYF. Here the CDR3 DNA reads TGTGCCAGCAGGGAGGGTCGCGGGGGGAGAACAGATACGCAGTATTTT.

V usage is TRBV27 and J usage is TRBJ1-1; 7 bases match TRBD1. This CDR3 spans 14 amino acids. Losses at the gene ends were 5 bases for V and 12 bases for J; bases not matched to a gene: 15. Germline V CDR1 and CDR2: MNHEY, SMNVEV (reference sequence). The CDR3 bases are TGTGCCAGCAGTCCTCAGGGGGGGAGGGAACGGACTTTCTTT. Its protein is CASSPQGGRERTFF.

This clonotype was seen ten or more times. The chain has TRBV10-3 and TRBJ1-1; no firm D call. The CDR3 is 14 amino acids. The germline V gene has CDR1 ENHRY and CDR2 SYGVKD. The V and J ends lost 4 bases and 1 base respectively, with 10 bases between them. CDR3 bases: TGTGCCATCAGTGCCTACGACACGAACACTGAAGCTTTCTTT. It translates to CAISAYDTNTEAFF.